The 22 T cell receptor beta chains below all came from one sample that was sequenced in a study of siplizumab effects on memory and regulatory T cells. TCRdb's copy holds only in-frame clones and misses some; the assay was immunoSEQ multiplex PCR. The sample yields some 62,000 clones, 70% to 90% seen once. The sample was memory CD4+ T cells sorted from blood. The receptors shown here come from a human donor in good health.

This chain uses TRBV2 with TRBJ2-1; 8 nucleotides line up with TRBD1. V trimming: 8 bases; J trimming: 13 bases; junction bases outside the gene matches: 10. The V gene's germline CDR1 is SNHLY and CDR2 FYNNEI. CDR3 length: 12 amino acids. The CDR3 loop is CASFNRGIDQFF. The CDR3 DNA sequence: TGTGCCAGCTTCAACAGGGGGATTGATCAGTTCTTC. The full variable domain, its missing parts supplied by reference TRBV2 and TRBJ2-1, is EPEVTQTPSHQVTQMGQEVILRCVPISNHLYFYWYRQILGQKVEFLVSFYNNEISEKSEIFDDQFSVERPDGSNFTLKIRSTKLEDSAMYFCASFNRGIDQFFGPGTRLTVL.

The rearrangement links TRBV10-3 to TRBJ2-7; D possibly uses TRBD1 or TRBD2 (5 bases each). The ends were cut back, 2 bases at V and 5 bases at J, with 16 bases in the middle. Per germline, CDR1 ENHRY and CDR2 SYGVKD. This CDR3 comprises 15 residues. CDR3 in DNA: TGTGCCATCAGTGAGGGGACGGGTGGTGTGGACGAGCAGTACTTC. Its protein is CAISEGTGGVDEQYF.

V usage is TRBV12-5 and J usage is TRBJ2-4; 9 bases match TRBD1. After removal of 1 base from V and 8 bases from J, the junction contained 6 bases not matched to a gene. This CDR3 is 15 amino acids long. From germline, CDR1 is LGHNT and CDR2 FRNRAP. DNA of the CDR3: TGTGCTAGTGGTTTGGCCAGGACAGGGGCGCACATTCAGTACTTC. Protein product: CASGLARTGAHIQYF.

The chain joins TRBV2 to TRBJ2-1; unclear D gene. In germline, CDR1 is SNHLY, CDR2 FYNNEI. There are 14 residues in the CDR3. Trimming removed 7 bases from V and 9 bases from J, with 19 bases in between. The chain's CDR3 is CASKMGLGPSEQFF. DNA of the CDR3: TGTGCCAGCAAGATGGGTCTTGGGCCCAGTGAGCAGTTCTTC.

V usage is TRBV18 and J usage is TRBJ1-2, with unresolved D. CDR1 and CDR2 from the germline V gene are KGHSH and LQKENI. V shed 3 bases and J shed 7 bases, with 18 bases lying between them. This CDR3 comprises 15 residues. As DNA, the CDR3 is TGTGCCAGCTCACCGGCGGGCAGGCTATTGGGTGGCTACACCTTC. Amino acid sequence: CASSPAGRLLGGYTF.

This clone has only a few counts. The chain joins TRBV7-2 to TRBJ1-6; D remains ambiguous. V was pared by 2 bases and J by 5 bases, with 13 bases between. The CDR3 extends over 16 amino acids. Germline values: CDR1 SGHTA, CDR2 FQGNSA. The CDR3: CASSLWATADNSPLHF. In DNA form, the CDR3 reads TGTGCCAGCAGCTTATGGGCCACAGCCGATAATTCACCCCTCCACTTT.

CDR3 sequence reads: CASSPGPRRDTEAFF. Here the CDR3 DNA reads TGCGCCAGCAGCCCGGGCCCCAGGAGAGACACTGAAGCTTTCTTT. The genes are TRBV5-1 and TRBJ1-1; no clear D gene. This CDR3 region has 15 residues. Germline V gives CDR1 SGHRS, CDR2 YFSETQ. V lost 4 bases and J lost 3, with 16 bases in between. Full variable domain (missing parts from reference TRBV5-1 and TRBJ1-1): KAGVTQTPRYLIKTRGQQVTLSCSPISGHRSVSWYQQTPGQGLQFLFEYFSETQRNKGNFPGRFSGRQFSNSRSEMNVSTLELGDSALYLCASSPGPRRDTEAFFGQGTRLTVV.

The V and J genes are TRBV7-9 and TRBJ2-7, with D possibly being TRBD2 (6 bases). Per germline, CDR1 SEHNR and CDR2 FQNEAQ (reference sequence). Trimming left V 0 bases short and J 6 bases short, with 21 bases between. This CDR3 is 17 amino acids long. This CDR3 reads CASSLAHRGMSYAEQYF. In DNA, the CDR3 is TGTGCCAGCAGCTTAGCCCACCGGGGGATGTCGTACGCCGAGCAGTACTTC.

The gene calls are TRBV2 and TRBJ2-1; D is undetermined. V dropped 8 bases and J dropped 5 bases, with 7 bases sitting between them. This CDR3 comprises 11 residues. Germline-derived CDR1 and CDR2 are SNHLY and FYNNEI. The CDR3 DNA reads TGTGCCAGCGAAGGAAACAATGAGCAGTTCTTC. It encodes CASEGNNEQFF.

V and J are TRBV5-4 and TRBJ2-2; TRBD1 agrees at 10 bases. The V and J ends lost 2 bases and 2 bases, in that order; junction bases with no gene match: 6. The CDR3 consists of 17 residues. The germline CDR1 and CDR2 sequences are SGHNT and YYREEE (reference sequence). CDR3 amino acids: CASSLEGQGENTGELFF. The DNA for the CDR3 is TGTGCCAGCAGCTTAGAAGGACAGGGGGAAAACACCGGGGAGCTGTTTTTT.

This rearrangement joins TRBV19 to TRBJ1-6; 7 nucleotides match TRBD1. Germline V gene data show CDR1 as LNHDA and CDR2 as SQIVND (reference sequence). The CDR3 has 15 amino acids. Losses at the gene ends were 4 bases for V and 18 bases for J; bases not matched to a gene: 18. The CDR3: CASSTSGTDRLLNHF. The CDR3 region has the DNA TGTGCCAGTAGTACTTCCGGGACAGATCGATTGTTGAACCACTTT.

The chain couples TRBV19 to TRBJ2-1; possible D gene TRBD2, 7 bases. Trimming cost V 7 bases and J 6 bases, with 16 bases left between them. The CDR3 covers 14 residues. Germline V gene data show CDR1 as LNHDA and CDR2 as SQIVND (reference sequence). The CDR3 region is CASKSPGGLNEQFF. CDR3 nucleotides: TGTGCCAGTAAGAGCCCGGGGGGCCTCAATGAGCAGTTCTTC. Filled out from reference TRBV19 and TRBJ2-1, the complete variable domain reads DGGITQSPKYLFRKEGQNVTLSCEQNLNHDAMYWYRQDPGQGLRLIYYSQIVNDFQKGDIAEGYSVSREKKESFPLTVTSAQKNPTAFYLCASKSPGGLNEQFFGPGTRLTVL.

This chain joins TRBV6-4 and TRBJ1-1; no definite D call. The V and J ends lost 0 bases and 10 bases respectively, with 15 bases between them. CDR1 is MRHNA and CDR2 is SNTAGT in the germline V gene. CDR3 length equals 14 residues. This chain's CDR3 is CASSDSGETDPAFF. Here the CDR3 DNA reads TGTGCCAGCAGTGACTCTGGGGAAACCGACCCAGCTTTCTTT.

V gene TRBV7-9 combines with J gene TRBJ2-3; D is perhaps TRBD2 (6 bases). The CDR3 loop spans 17 amino acids. Trimming stripped 2 bases from V and 5 bases from J, with 20 bases between. Germline V gene data show CDR1 as SEHNR and CDR2 as FQNEAQ (reference sequence). The CDR3 coding sequence is TGTGCCAGCAGCTTATTCGGTCGCGGGGAAGATAGAGATACGCAGTATTTT. As protein: CASSLFGRGEDRDTQYF.

This chain connects TRBV5-6 to TRBJ1-3; D remains ambiguous. Germline loops: CDR1 SGHDT, CDR2 YYEEEE. CDR3 length equals 14 residues. Deletions cut 5 bases from V and 2 bases from J, with 11 bases between. For the CDR3, the DNA is TGTGCCAGCAGGACGAGGGCAGCTGGAAACACCATATATTTT. Its translation: CASRTRAAGNTIYF.

V is TRBV29-1 and J is TRBJ2-3, with no clear D. The V end lost 6 bases, the J end lost 4 bases, and 11 bases lay between the germline ends. The length of the CDR3 is 12 residues. Germline V gene sequence: CDR1 SQVTM, CDR2 ANQGSEA. Here the CDR3 DNA reads TGCAGCGTCACCTACTCCGCAGATACGCAGTATTTT. This codes for CSVTYSADTQYF.

The chain uses TRBV6-1 and TRBJ1-2, with 9 nucleotides matching TRBD1. The V segment lost 4 bases and the J segment 7 bases; nucleotides outside the gene matches: 10. This CDR3 region has 15 residues. In germline, CDR1 is MNHNS, CDR2 SASEGT. The CDR3 bases are TGTGCCAGCAGTGTAACGGACAGGGGAATAGGTGGCTACACCTTC. This encodes CASSVTDRGIGGYTF.

The chain couples TRBV4-2 to TRBJ1-1, with D possibly TRBD1 on 6 matching bases. Germline V gives CDR1 LGHNA, CDR2 YNFKEQ. This CDR3 is 16 amino acids long. The ends were cut back, 0 bases at V and 0 bases at J, with 11 bases in the middle. The CDR3 sequence: CASSQEVRGLNTEAFF. The DNA of the CDR3 is TGTGCCAGCAGCCAAGAGGTCAGGGGCTTGAACACTGAAGCTTTCTTT.

This clone was recorded only once. The J gene is TRBJ2-5, the V gene TRBV15, with 9 bases fitting TRBD1. CDR1 LNHNV and CDR2 YYDKDF come from the germline V gene (reference sequence). J lost 4 bases, V lost 3 bases, and 3 bases had no gene match. CDR3 length: 14 amino acids. The CDR3 sequence is CATSSNRGRETQYF. The CDR3 region has the DNA TGTGCCACCAGCAGCAACAGGGGGCGAGAGACCCAGTACTTC.

The V and J genes are TRBV10-1 and TRBJ2-5, with 11 bases identical to TRBD2. The length of the CDR3 is 15 residues. CDR1 and CDR2 from the germline V gene are WNHNN and SYGVQD (reference sequence). The trim removed 2 bases at V and 5 bases at J, leaving 4 bases unmatched. The CDR3 DNA follows: TGCGCCAGCAGTGAGATAGCGGGAGGGAGGGAGACCCAGTACTTC. Amino acids: CASSEIAGGRETQYF.

This sequence joins TRBV2 and TRBJ2-1; 9 bases fit TRBD1. Germline V gene data show CDR1 as SNHLY and CDR2 as FYNNEI. The V and J ends lost 6 bases and 3 bases, in that order; junction bases with no gene match: 6. The CDR3 covers 15 residues. CDR3 DNA: TGTGCCAGCAGCGTCACGGGACAGGGCTACAATGAGCAGTTCTTC. Protein sequence: CASSVTGQGYNEQFF.

The chain carries TRBV6-5 and TRBJ1-5; D is unclear. V lost 5 bases to trimming and J lost 1 base, with 3 bases between them. Germline values: CDR1 MNHEY, CDR2 SVGAGI. The CDR3 sequence is 12 residues long. The CDR3 coding sequence is TGTGCCAGCAGTGAAAGCAATCAGCCCCAGCATTTT. It is translated as CASSESNQPQHF.